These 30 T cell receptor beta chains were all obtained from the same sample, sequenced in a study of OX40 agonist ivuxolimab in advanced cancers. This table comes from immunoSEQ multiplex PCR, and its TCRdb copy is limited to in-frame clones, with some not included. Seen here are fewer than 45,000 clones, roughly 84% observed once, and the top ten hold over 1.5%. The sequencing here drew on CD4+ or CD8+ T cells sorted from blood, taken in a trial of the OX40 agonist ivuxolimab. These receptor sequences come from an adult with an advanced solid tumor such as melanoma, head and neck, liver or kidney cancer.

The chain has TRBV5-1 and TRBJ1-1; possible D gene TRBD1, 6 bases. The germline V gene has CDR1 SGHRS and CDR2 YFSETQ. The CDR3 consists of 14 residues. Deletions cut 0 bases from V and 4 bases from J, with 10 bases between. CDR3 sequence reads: CASSLEQGGTEAFF. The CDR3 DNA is TGCGCCAGCAGCTTGGAACAGGGTGGCACTGAAGCTTTCTTT.

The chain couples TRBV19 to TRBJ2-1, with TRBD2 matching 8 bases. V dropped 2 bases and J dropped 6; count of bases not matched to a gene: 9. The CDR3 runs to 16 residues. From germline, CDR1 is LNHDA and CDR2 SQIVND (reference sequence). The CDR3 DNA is TGTGCCAGTAGTATAATCCGGGGGGGAGAAGGCAATGAGCAGTTCTTC. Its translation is CASSIIRGGEGNEQFF.

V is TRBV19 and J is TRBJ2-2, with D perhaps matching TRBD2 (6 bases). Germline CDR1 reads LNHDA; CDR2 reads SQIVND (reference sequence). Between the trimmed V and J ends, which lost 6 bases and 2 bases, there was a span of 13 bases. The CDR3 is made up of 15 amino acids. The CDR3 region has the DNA TGTGCCAGTAGAGCCGGGACTGGTAACACCGGGGAGCTGTTTTTT. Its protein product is CASRAGTGNTGELFF.

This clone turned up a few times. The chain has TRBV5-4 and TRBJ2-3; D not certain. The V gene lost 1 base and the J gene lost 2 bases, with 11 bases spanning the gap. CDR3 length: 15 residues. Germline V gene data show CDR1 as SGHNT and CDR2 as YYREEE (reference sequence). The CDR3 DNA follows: TGTGCCAGCAGCTTGTCAACTCGCCTCACAGATACGCAGTATTTT. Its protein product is CASSLSTRLTDTQYF.

CDR3 sequence: CASRVQETQYF. The DNA of the CDR3 is TGTGCCTCGCGGGTCCAAGAGACCCAGTACTTC. V usage is TRBV28 and J usage is TRBJ2-5; D possibly corresponds to TRBD2 (5 bases). V lost 11 bases, J lost 1 base, and 8 bases lay in between. The CDR3 is 11 amino acids. Germline CDR1 MDHEN, CDR2 SYDVKM.

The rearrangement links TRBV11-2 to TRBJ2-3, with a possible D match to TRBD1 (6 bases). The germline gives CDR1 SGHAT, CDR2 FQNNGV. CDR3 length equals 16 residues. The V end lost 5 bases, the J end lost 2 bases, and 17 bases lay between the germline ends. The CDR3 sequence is CASSPSYGGHTDTQYF. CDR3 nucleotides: TGTGCCAGCAGCCCATCCTATGGGGGACACACAGATACGCAGTATTTT.

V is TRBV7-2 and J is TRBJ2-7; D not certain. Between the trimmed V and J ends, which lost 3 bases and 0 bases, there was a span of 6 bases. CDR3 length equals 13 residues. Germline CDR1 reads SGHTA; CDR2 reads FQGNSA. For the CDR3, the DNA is TGTGCCAGCAGCTTTGGCAGCTCCTACGAGCAGTACTTC. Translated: CASSFGSSYEQYF.

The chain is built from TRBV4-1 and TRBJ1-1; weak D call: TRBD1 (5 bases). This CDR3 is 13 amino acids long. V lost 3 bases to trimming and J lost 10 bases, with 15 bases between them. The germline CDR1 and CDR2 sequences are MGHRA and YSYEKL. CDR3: CASSHPPSGGAFF. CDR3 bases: TGCGCCAGCAGCCATCCCCCGTCCGGGGGAGCTTTCTTT.

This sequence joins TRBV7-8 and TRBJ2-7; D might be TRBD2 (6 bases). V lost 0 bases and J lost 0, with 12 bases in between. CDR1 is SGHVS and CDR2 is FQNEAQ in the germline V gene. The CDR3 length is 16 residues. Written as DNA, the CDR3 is TGTGCCAGCAGCTTAGCCATGGGGAGGAGCTCCTACGAGCAGTACTTC. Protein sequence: CASSLAMGRSSYEQYF.

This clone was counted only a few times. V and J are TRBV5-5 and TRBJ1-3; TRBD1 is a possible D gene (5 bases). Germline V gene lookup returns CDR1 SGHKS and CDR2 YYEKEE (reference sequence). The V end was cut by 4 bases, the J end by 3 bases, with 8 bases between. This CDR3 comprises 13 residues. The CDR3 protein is CASSRGDGNTIYF. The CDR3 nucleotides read TGTGCCAGCAGCCGGGGGGATGGAAACACCATATATTTT.

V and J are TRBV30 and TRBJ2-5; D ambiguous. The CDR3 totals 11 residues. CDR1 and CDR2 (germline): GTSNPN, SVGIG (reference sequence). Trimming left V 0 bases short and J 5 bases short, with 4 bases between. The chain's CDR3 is CAWSVQETQYF. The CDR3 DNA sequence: TGTGCCTGGAGTGTACAGGAGACCCAGTACTTC.

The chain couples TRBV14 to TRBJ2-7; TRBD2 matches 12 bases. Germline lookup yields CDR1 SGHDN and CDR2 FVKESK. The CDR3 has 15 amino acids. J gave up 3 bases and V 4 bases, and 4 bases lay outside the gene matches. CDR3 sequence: CASSPGTSGRYEQYF. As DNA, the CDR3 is TGTGCCAGCAGCCCCGGGACTAGCGGGCGCTACGAGCAGTACTTC.

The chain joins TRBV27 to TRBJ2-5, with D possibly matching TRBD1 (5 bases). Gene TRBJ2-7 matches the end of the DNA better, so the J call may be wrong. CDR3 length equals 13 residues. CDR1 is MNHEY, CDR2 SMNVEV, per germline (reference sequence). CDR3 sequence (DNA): TGTGCCAGCAGTTTACAGGGTCCGAGCGAGCAGTACTTC. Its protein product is CASSLQGPSEQYF.

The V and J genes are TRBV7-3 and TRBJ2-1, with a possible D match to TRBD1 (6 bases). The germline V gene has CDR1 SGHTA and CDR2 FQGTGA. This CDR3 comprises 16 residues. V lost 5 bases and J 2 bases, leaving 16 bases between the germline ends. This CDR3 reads CASSQRRKGAYNEQFF. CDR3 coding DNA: TGTGCCAGCAGCCAGAGGCGGAAGGGGGCCTACAATGAGCAGTTCTTC.

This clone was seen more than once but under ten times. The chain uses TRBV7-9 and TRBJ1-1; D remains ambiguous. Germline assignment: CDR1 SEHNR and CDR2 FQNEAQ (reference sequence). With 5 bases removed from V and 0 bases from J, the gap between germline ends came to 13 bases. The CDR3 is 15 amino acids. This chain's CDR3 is CASSPGSVMNTEAFF. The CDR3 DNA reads TGTGCCAGCAGCCCGGGGAGTGTTATGAACACTGAAGCTTTCTTT.

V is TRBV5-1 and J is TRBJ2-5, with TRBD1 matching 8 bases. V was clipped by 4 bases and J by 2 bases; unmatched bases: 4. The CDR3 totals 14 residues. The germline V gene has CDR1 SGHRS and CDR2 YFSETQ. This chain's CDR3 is CASSRTGWQETQYF. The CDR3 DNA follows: TGCGCCAGCAGCCGGACAGGGTGGCAAGAGACCCAGTACTTC.

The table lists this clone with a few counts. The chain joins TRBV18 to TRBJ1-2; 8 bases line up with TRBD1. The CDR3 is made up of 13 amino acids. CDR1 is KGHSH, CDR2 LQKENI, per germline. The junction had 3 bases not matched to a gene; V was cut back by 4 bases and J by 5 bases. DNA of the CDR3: TGTGCCAGCTCACAACAGGGGGAATATGGCTACACCTTC. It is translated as CASSQQGEYGYTF.

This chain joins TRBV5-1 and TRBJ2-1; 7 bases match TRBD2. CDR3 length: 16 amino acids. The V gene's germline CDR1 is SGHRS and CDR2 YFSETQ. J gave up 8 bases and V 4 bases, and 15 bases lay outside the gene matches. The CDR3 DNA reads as TGCGCCAGCAGCGTTAGCGGGCCCCTCCCGGGGGATGAGCAGTTCTTC. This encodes CASSVSGPLPGDEQFF.

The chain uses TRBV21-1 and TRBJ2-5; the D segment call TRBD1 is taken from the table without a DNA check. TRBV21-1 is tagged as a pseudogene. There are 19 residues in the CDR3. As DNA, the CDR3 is TGTGCCAGCAGCAACAACAGGCCTCAAGGGCGGCCCATCCAAGAGACCCAGTACTTC. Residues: CASSNNRPQGRPIQETQYF.

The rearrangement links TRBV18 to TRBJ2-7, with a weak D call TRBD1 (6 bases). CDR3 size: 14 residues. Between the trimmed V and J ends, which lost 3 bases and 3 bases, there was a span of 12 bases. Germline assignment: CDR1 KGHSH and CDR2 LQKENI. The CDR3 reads CASSPYGQSYEQYF. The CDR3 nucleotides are TGTGCCAGCTCACCCTACGGACAGAGCTACGAGCAGTACTTC.

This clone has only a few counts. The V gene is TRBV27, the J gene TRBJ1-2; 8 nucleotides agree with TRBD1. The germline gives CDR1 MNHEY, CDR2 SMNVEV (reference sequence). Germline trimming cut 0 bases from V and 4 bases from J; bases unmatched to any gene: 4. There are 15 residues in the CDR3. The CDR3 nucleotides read TGTGCCAGCAGTTTATCTCCCAGGGGGCTCTATGGCTACACCTTC. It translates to CASSLSPRGLYGYTF.

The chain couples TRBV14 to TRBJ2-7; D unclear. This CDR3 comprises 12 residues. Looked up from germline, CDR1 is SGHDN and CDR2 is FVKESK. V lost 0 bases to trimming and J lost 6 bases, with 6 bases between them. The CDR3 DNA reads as TGTGCCAGCAGCCAAGATCATGTCGAGCAGTACTTC. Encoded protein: CASSQDHVEQYF.

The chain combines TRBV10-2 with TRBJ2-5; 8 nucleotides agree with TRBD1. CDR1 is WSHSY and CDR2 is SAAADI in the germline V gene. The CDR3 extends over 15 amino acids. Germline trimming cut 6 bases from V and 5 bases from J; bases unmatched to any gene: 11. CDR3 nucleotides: TGCGCCAGCAGGGAGACAGGGGAGCTTGGTGAGACCCAGTACTTC. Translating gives CASRETGELGETQYF.

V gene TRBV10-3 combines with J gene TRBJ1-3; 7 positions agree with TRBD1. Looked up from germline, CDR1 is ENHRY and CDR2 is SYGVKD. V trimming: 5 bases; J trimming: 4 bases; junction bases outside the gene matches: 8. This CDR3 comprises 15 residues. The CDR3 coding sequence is TGTGCCATCAGTAGGACAGGCCCCCTCGGAAACACCATATATTTT. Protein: CAISRTGPLGNTIYF.

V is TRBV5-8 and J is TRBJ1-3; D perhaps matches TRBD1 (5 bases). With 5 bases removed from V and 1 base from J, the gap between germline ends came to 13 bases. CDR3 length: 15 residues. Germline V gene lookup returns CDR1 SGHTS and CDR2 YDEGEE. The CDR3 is CASSMEGPSGNTIYF. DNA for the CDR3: TGTGCCAGCAGTATGGAGGGACCATCTGGAAACACCATATATTTT.

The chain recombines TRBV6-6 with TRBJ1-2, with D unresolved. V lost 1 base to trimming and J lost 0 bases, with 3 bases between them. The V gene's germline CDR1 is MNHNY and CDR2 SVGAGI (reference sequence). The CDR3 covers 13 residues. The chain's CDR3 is CASSYLANYGYTF. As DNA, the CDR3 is TGTGCCAGCAGTTACTTGGCTAACTATGGCTACACCTTC.

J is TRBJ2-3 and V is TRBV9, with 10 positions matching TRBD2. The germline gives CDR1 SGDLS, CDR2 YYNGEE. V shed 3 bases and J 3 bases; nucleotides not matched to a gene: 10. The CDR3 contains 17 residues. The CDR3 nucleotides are TGTGCCAGCAGCGATACGAACACTAGCGGGAATACAGATACGCAGTATTTT. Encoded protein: CASSDTNTSGNTDTQYF.

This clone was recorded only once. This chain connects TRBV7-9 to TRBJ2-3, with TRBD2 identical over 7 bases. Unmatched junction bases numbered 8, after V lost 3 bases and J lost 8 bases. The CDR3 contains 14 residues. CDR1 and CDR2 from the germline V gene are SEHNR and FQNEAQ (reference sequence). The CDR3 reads CASSLLSGAGTQYF. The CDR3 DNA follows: TGTGCCAGCAGCTTGTTAAGCGGGGCAGGTACGCAGTATTTT.

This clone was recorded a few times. CDR3 sequence reads: CASSESAPGYEQYF. As DNA, the CDR3 is TGTGCCAGCAGTGAATCGGCCCCAGGATACGAGCAGTACTTC. The rearrangement uses TRBV25-1 and TRBJ2-7; D gene unclear. Trimming took 1 base from V and 4 from J, leaving 11 bases between them. CDR3 size: 14 residues. Per germline, CDR1 MGHDK and CDR2 SYGVNS.

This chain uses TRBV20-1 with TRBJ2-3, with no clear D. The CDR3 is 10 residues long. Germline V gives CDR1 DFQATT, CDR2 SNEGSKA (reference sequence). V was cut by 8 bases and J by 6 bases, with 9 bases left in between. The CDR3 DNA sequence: TGCAGTTCCTCTCTCGATACGCAGTATTTT. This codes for CSSSLDTQYF.